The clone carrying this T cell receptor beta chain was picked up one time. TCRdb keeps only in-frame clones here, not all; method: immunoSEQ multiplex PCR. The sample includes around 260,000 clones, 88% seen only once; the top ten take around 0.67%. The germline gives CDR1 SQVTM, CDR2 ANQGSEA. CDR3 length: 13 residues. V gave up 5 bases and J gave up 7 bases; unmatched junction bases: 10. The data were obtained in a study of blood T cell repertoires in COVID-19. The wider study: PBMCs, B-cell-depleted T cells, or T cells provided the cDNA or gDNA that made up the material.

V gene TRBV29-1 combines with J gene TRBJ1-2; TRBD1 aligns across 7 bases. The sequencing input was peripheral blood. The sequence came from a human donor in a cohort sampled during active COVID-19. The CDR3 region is CSVTDREFGGYTF. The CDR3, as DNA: TGCAGCGTTACCGACAGGGAGTTCGGTGGCTACACCTTC.